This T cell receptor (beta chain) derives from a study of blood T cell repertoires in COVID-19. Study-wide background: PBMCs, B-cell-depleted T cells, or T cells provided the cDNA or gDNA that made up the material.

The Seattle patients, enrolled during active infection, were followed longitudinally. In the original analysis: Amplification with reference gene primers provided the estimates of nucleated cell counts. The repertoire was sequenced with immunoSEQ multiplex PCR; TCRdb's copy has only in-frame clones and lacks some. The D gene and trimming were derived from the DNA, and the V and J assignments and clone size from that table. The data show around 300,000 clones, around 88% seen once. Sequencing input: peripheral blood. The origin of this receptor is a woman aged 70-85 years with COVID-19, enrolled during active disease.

For the CDR3, the DNA is TGTGCCAGCTCACCGACAGTCCCCCTAAGTACCTACGAGCAGTACTTC. Protein product: CASSPTVPLSTYEQYF. This chain connects TRBV18 to TRBJ2-7, with D possibly matching TRBD1 (5 bases). V dropped 3 bases and J dropped 2 bases, with 17 bases sitting between them. CDR3 length: 16 residues. Germline V gene sequence: CDR1 KGHSH, CDR2 LQKENI.